What follows are 10 T cell receptor beta chains derived from one specimen sequenced in a study of blood T cell repertoires in COVID-19. The assay was immunoSEQ multiplex PCR, and TCRdb's table has in-frame clones only and misses some. The sample includes about 86,000 clones, roughly 84% of them seen just once. The material sequenced was peripheral blood. These receptors came from a man aged 70-80 years with acute or convalescent COVID-19.

This clone was picked up one time. This rearrangement joins TRBV27 to TRBJ1-4; 7 nucleotides match TRBD1. J lost 8 bases, V lost 5 bases, and 11 bases had no gene match. This CDR3 is built from 15 residues. CDR1 and CDR2 from the germline V gene are MNHEY and SMNVEV (reference sequence). CDR3 DNA sequence: TGTGCCAGCAGTCTCGCGACAGGGAAGGGCGAAAAACTGTTTTTT. It translates to CASSLATGKGEKLFF.

This sequence joins TRBV10-1 and TRBJ2-3; a possible D gene is TRBD2 (6 bases). The germline V gene has CDR1 WNHNN and CDR2 SYGVQD (reference sequence). The CDR3 runs to 14 residues. Deletions cut 5 bases from V and 0 bases from J, with 9 bases between. The CDR3 nucleotides read TGCGCCAGCAGTCGACTAGTGAGCACAGATACGCAGTATTTT. It encodes CASSRLVSTDTQYF.

The chain carries TRBV13 and TRBJ1-3; the D is unclear. The ends were cut back, 2 bases at V and 0 bases at J, with 14 bases in the middle. Germline-derived CDR1 and CDR2 are PRHDT and FYEKMQ (reference sequence). The CDR3 is 17 amino acids. The CDR3 spells CASSLTPLAGSGNTIYF. CDR3 DNA: TGTGCCAGCAGCTTAACCCCCCTAGCTGGCTCTGGAAACACCATATATTTT.

The chain carries TRBV28 and TRBJ1-3; the D gene is possibly TRBD1 (6 bases). V lost 5 bases and J lost 3, with 8 bases in between. This CDR3 is 13 amino acids long. CDR1 MDHEN and CDR2 SYDVKM come from the germline V gene. The CDR3 DNA reads TGTGCCAGCAGTGGGACATTTGGAAACACCATATATTTT. This codes for CASSGTFGNTIYF.

The chain employs TRBV5-4 and TRBJ2-3; TRBD2 matches at 10 bases. Looked up from germline, CDR1 is SGHNT and CDR2 is YYREEE (reference sequence). CDR3 size: 14 residues. V dropped 4 bases and J dropped 4; count of bases not matched to a gene: 3. CDR3 residues: CASSNLAGADTQYF. CDR3 bases: TGTGCCAGCAGCAACCTAGCGGGGGCAGATACGCAGTATTTT.

This clone was observed a handful of times. This sequence joins TRBV6-6 and TRBJ2-1; the match to TRBD1 covers 9 bases. The CDR3 spans 14 residues. Germline V CDR1 and CDR2: MNHNY, SVGAGI (reference sequence). V trimming: 6 bases; J trimming: 10 bases; junction bases outside the gene matches: 10. The CDR3 region is CASRPGTGTTEQFF. The CDR3 DNA reads TGTGCCAGCAGGCCCGGGACAGGGACAACCGAGCAGTTCTTC.

This rearrangement joins TRBV11-2 to TRBJ1-3, with unresolved D. Germline V gene lookup returns CDR1 SGHAT and CDR2 FQNNGV. V was trimmed by 4 bases and J by 1 base, leaving 11 bases between them. The CDR3 consists of 15 residues. The CDR3 loop reads CASSYMGRSGNTIYF. In nucleotides, the CDR3 is TGTGCCAGCAGCTATATGGGGAGGTCTGGAAACACCATATATTTT.

The sample holds one count of this clone. The V gene is TRBV19, the J gene TRBJ1-5, with D possibly TRBD1 on 5 matching bases. The germline V gene encodes CDR1 LNHDA and CDR2 SQIVND (reference sequence). With 5 bases removed from V and 4 bases from J, the gap between germline ends came to 15 bases. The CDR3 has 15 amino acids. Here the CDR3 reads CASSLQGAENQPQHF. In DNA, the CDR3 is TGTGCCAGTAGTCTTCAAGGGGCCGAGAATCAGCCCCAGCATTTT.

The rearrangement uses TRBV28 and TRBJ1-5, with D possibly being TRBD1 (5 bases). V was cut by 5 bases and J by 2 bases, with 22 bases left in between. The CDR3 length is 18 residues. The germline gives CDR1 MDHEN, CDR2 SYDVKM. CDR3 DNA sequence: TGTGCCAGCAGTCCATACACGCGGGACCCTCAAGGCAATCAGCCCCAGCATTTT. This sequence encodes CASSPYTRDPQGNQPQHF. Together with reference TRBV28 and TRBJ1-5, the CDR3 gives the full variable domain: DVKVTQSSRYLVKRTGEKVFLECVQDMDHENMFWYRQDPGLGLRLIYFSYDVKMKEKGDIPEGYSVSREKKERFSLILESASTNQTSMYLCASSPYTRDPQGNQPQHFGDGTRLSIL.

This chain uses TRBV6-6 with TRBJ1-1; TRBD1 matches 10 bases. The V segment lost 6 bases and the J segment 13 bases; nucleotides outside the gene matches: 8. CDR3 length: 12 amino acids. CDR1 is MNHNY, CDR2 SVGAGI, per germline (reference sequence). The CDR3: CASRRGQGIVFF. The CDR3 bases are TGTGCCAGCAGACGGGGACAGGGGATTGTTTTCTTT.